Listed below are T cell receptor beta chains from one sample, sequenced in a study of T cell repertoires in cytomegalovirus infection. Using its own MiXCR run on the reads, TCRdb lists one record per CDR3 protein. The data hold some 500,000 distinct CDR3 sequences, with 40% observed a single time. These receptors' targets are unknown. The sequencing here drew on cultured PBMCs, taken from culture after CMV antigen stimulation. All receptors derive from a human donor in good health (CMV status not recorded). Some clones in this sample may be carry-over from other donors' samples. Both conserved end residues are part of each CDR3. A D gene is named only where the DNA matches it firmly. Size is omitted from some rows. Given values are once, few, many or a class for expanded clones.

CDR3nt: TGTGCCAGCAGTCGGACAGGGGGAGATGAAAAACTGTTTTTT
CDR3aa: CASSRTGGDEKLFF
v_gene: TRBV28
d_gene: TRBD1
j_gene: TRBJ1-4
abundance: .

CDR3nt: TGTGCCAGCTCACCTCTTAACACAGGGGGCGGAAACACCATATATTTT
CDR3aa: CASSPLNTGGGNTIYF
v_gene: TRBV18
d_gene: TRBD1
j_gene: TRBJ1-3
abundance: .

CDR3nt: TGTGCCAGCAACAGGGATTTATCAGATACGCAGTATTTT
CDR3aa: CASNRDLSDTQYF
v_gene: TRBV28
d_gene: .
j_gene: TRBJ2-3
abundance: .

CDR3nt: TGTGCCAGCTCGCCCGACAGGGGTGGAAACACCATATATTTT
CDR3aa: CASSPDRGGNTIYF
v_gene: TRBV18
d_gene: TRBD1
j_gene: TRBJ1-3
abundance: .

CDR3nt: TGTGCCAGCAGTGAGTTGCCGGGCCGAGAGGGACTCTACAATGAGCAGTTCTTC
CDR3aa: CASSELPGREGLYNEQFF
v_gene: TRBV2
d_gene: .
j_gene: TRBJ2-1
abundance: .

CDR3nt: TGTGCCAGCAGATTTGGGTGGGGGGAGAACACTGAAGCTTTCTTT
CDR3aa: CASRFGWGENTEAFF
v_gene: TRBV7-8
d_gene: .
j_gene: TRBJ1-1
abundance: few

CDR3nt: TGTGCCAGCAGTCGACAGGGTGTGGATGAAAAACTGTTTTTT
CDR3aa: CASSRQGVDEKLFF
v_gene: TRBV7-8
d_gene: TRBD1
j_gene: TRBJ1-4
abundance: .

CDR3nt: TGTGCCAGCATCATGGCAGAAATCAATCAGCCCCAGCATTTT
CDR3aa: CASIMAEINQPQHF
v_gene: TRBV28
d_gene: .
j_gene: TRBJ1-5
abundance: few

CDR3nt: TGTGCCAGCAGCTACGCGGACGGTGAAGCTTTCTTT
CDR3aa: CASSYADGEAFF
v_gene: TRBV5-4
d_gene: .
j_gene: TRBJ1-1
abundance: .

CDR3nt: TGTGCCAGCAGCCCAGAGATAGGCTACGAGCAGTACTTC
CDR3aa: CASSPEIGYEQYF
v_gene: TRBV7-9
d_gene: .
j_gene: TRBJ2-7
abundance: .

CDR3nt: TGCAGCGTCCGACTAGCGGGAGTAAACGAGCAGTACTTC
CDR3aa: CSVRLAGVNEQYF
v_gene: TRBV29-1
d_gene: TRBD2
j_gene: TRBJ2-7
abundance: .